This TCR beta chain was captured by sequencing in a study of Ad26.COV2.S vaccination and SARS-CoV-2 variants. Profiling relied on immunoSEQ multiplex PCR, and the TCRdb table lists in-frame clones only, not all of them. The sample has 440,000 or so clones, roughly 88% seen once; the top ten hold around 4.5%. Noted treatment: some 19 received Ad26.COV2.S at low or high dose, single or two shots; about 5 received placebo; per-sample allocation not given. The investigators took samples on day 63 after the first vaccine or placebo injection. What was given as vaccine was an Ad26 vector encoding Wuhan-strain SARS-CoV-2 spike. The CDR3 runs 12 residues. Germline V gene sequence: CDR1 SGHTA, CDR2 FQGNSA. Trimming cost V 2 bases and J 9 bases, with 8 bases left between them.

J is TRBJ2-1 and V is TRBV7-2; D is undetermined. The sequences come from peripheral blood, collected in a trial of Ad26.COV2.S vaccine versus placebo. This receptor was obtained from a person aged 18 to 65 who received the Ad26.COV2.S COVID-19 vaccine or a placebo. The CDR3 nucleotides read TGTGCCAGCAGCTTAATCCTGAGTGAGCAGTTCTTC. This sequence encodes CASSLILSEQFF.